These T cell receptor beta chains were read from a single sample in a study of T cells in Graves' hyperthyroidism and ophthalmopathy. TCRdb re-derived calls from the multiplex PCR reads in MiXCR, one entry per CDR3 protein. The data hold fewer than 600,000 distinct CDR3 sequences, with approximately 15% observed a single time. Sample: blood. The receptors come from a woman between 40 and 55 years old with Graves' hyperthyroidism. CDR3s include the opening cysteine and the closing phenylalanine or tryptophan. A D gene is named only where the DNA matches it firmly. The listing skips clone size in some rows; elsewhere it reads once, few, many or a size class.

v_gene	d_gene	j_gene	abundance	CDR3aa	CDR3nt
TRBV6-1	NA	TRBJ2-7	many	CASGLAYEQYF	TGTGCCAGCGGTCTAGCCTACGAGCAGTACTTC
TRBV11-2	NA	TRBJ1-1	many	CASSLVPGRAFF	TGTGCCAGCAGCTTAGTACCAGGGCGAGCTTTCTTT
TRBV7-8	TRBD1	TRBJ1-2	many	CASSLAQGFYGYTF	TGTGCCAGCAGCTTAGCACAGGGGTTCTATGGCTACACCTTC
TRBV30	TRBD1	TRBJ2-7	many	CAWSVRDRGGEQYF	TGTGCCTGGAGTGTAAGGGACAGGGGAGGCGAGCAGTACTTC
TRBV20-1	TRBD1	TRBJ1-1	many	CSARRQGRTGTEAFF	TGCAGTGCTAGACGACAGGGGAGGACCGGCACTGAAGCTTTCTTT
TRBV9	NA	TRBJ1-3	NA	CASSVGGGGTGNTIYF	TGTGCCAGCAGCGTAGGAGGTGGAGGGACTGGAAACACCATATATTTT
TRBV12-3/TRBV12-4	NA	TRBJ2-3	many	CASSLARPISDTQYF	TGTGCCAGCAGTTTAGCGAGGCCGATTTCCGATACGCAGTATTTT
TRBV12-3/TRBV12-4	NA	TRBJ1-1	many	CASSFIGGAEAFF	TGTGCCAGCAGTTTTATCGGTGGCGCTGAAGCTTTCTTT
TRBV20-1	NA	TRBJ1-5	few	CSISQGGERNQPQHF	TGCAGTATCAGTCAGGGAGGCGAACGCAATCAGCCCCAGCATTTT
TRBV12-3/TRBV12-4	NA	TRBJ1-5	many	CASSLISNQPQHF	TGTGCCAGCAGTTTAATTAGCAATCAGCCCCAGCATTTT
TRBV4-1	NA	TRBJ1-1	NA	CASSPSYPGPSLRDTEAFF	TGCGCCAGCAGCCCATCTTACCCGGGACCGTCCCTCCGTGACACTGAAGCTTTCTTT
TRBV12-3/TRBV12-4	TRBD1	TRBJ1-1	many	CASTPGGRGRAFF	TGTGCCAGCACTCCCGGCGGCAGGGGGCGAGCTTTCTTT
TRBV5-1	TRBD2	TRBJ2-2	many	CASSLRTSPGELFF	TGCGCCAGCAGCTTACGGACTAGTCCCGGGGAGCTGTTTTTT
TRBV12-3/TRBV12-4	NA	TRBJ2-2	many	CASSRGGLSTGELFF	TGTGCCAGCAGTCGAGGGGGGCTGTCCACCGGGGAGCTGTTTTTT
TRBV6-1	TRBD2	TRBJ2-5	few	CASSGQAGVETQYF	TGTGCCAGCAGTGGCCAAGCGGGAGTGGAGACCCAGTACTTC
TRBV28	NA	TRBJ2-7	many	CASTGAQVSYEQYF	TGTGCCAGCACAGGAGCGCAGGTATCCTACGAGCAGTACTTC
TRBV2	NA	TRBJ1-1	few	CASSDEQGLNTEAFF	TGTGCCAGCAGTGACGAGCAGGGCTTGAACACTGAAGCTTTCTTT
TRBV11-2	TRBD2	TRBJ2-1	many	CASTKGAGGSYNEQFF	TGTGCCAGCACAAAAGGGGCGGGAGGGTCCTACAATGAGCAGTTCTTC
TRBV11-3	NA	TRBJ2-1	many	CASSLDPGSSNEQFF	TGTGCCAGCAGCTTAGATCCCGGGTCCAGTAATGAGCAGTTCTTC
TRBV11-2	NA	TRBJ2-7	many	CASSPRTVLLSYEQYF	TGTGCCAGCAGCCCGAGGACGGTCCTCCTCTCCTACGAGCAGTACTTC
TRBV20-1	TRBD2	TRBJ2-1	NA	CSASQDGRGNNEQFF	TGCAGTGCCAGCCAGGACGGGAGGGGAAACAATGAGCAGTTCTTC
TRBV30	NA	TRBJ2-5	many	CAWEDFTTQETQYF	TGTGCCTGGGAGGACTTTACGACACAAGAGACCCAGTACTTC
TRBV27	TRBD2	TRBJ2-7	many	CASSLRTSGIVYEQYF	TGTGCCAGCAGTTTGAGGACTAGCGGGATCGTCTACGAGCAGTACTTC
TRBV29-1	NA	TRBJ2-2	NA	CSVARRTGELFF	TGCAGCGTTGCAAGGCGCACCGGGGAGCTGTTTTTT
TRBV6-1	TRBD1	TRBJ1-2	many	CASSEGMRGRGYTF	TGTGCCAGCAGTGAGGGGATGAGGGGGCGCGGCTACACCTTC
TRBV10-3	NA	TRBJ2-7	few	CAISHSARPYEQYF	TGTGCCATCAGCCACAGCGCAAGACCCTACGAGCAGTACTTC
TRBV7-9	NA	TRBJ2-7	few	CASSLLGVSSYNEQYF	TGTGCCAGCAGCCTGCTCGGTGTGAGCTCCTACAATGAGCAGTACTTC
TRBV20-1	NA	TRBJ2-3	many	CSARSGTDSTDTQYF	TGCAGTGCTAGATCTGGGACTGACAGCACAGATACGCAGTATTTT
TRBV30	NA	TRBJ2-6	few	CAWKGPGANVLTF	TGTGCCTGGAAGGGACCTGGGGCCAACGTCCTGACTTTC
TRBV2	NA	TRBJ2-7	many	CASTEGAVSYEQYF	TGTGCCAGCACCGAAGGGGCAGTCTCCTACGAGCAGTACTTC
TRBV11-2	NA	TRBJ1-1	many	CASSRGFEVTTEAFF	TGTGCCAGCAGCCGGGGGTTCGAGGTTACGACTGAAGCTTTCTTT
TRBV30	TRBD2	TRBJ2-7	many	CAWSAGLAVTSYEQYF	TGTGCCTGGAGTGCCGGACTAGCGGTGACTTCCTACGAGCAGTACTTC
TRBV20-1	TRBD2	TRBJ2-7	NA	CSARDFLAGDCEQYF	TGCAGTGCTAGAGATTTTCTAGCGGGGGACTGCGAGCAGTACTTC
TRBV30	NA	TRBJ2-7	many	CAGGGRAYEQYF	TGTGCCGGGGGGGGCAGGGCCTACGAGCAGTACTTC
TRBV18	NA	TRBJ2-5	NA	CASSPTLGEQETQYF	TGTGCCAGCTCACCCACCTTAGGAGAACAAGAGACCCAGTACTTC
TRBV20-1	TRBD2	TRBJ2-5	many	CSARDLLAGSQETQYF	TGCAGTGCTAGAGATCTCCTAGCGGGGTCCCAAGAGACCCAGTACTTC